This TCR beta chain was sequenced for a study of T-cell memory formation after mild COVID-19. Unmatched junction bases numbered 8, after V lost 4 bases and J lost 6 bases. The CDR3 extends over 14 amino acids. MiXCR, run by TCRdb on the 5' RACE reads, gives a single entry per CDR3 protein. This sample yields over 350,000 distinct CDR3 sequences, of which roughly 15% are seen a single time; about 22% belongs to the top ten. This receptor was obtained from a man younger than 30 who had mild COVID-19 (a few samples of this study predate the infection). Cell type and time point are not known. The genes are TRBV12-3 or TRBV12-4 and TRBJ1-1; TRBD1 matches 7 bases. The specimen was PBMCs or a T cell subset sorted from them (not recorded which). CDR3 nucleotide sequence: TGTGCCAGCAGTTCAACAGGGGACTGGGCTGAAGCTTTCTTT. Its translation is CASSSTGDWAEAFF.